This T cell receptor beta chain appears in the sequencing data of a study of shared T cell receptors in the human thymus. Repertoires were generated with immunoSEQ multiplex PCR, while TCRdb's copy carries only in-frame clones and drops some. The sample lists hundreds of thousands of clones; 87% were seen once. J gave up 5 bases and V 1 base, and 17 bases lay outside the gene matches. The CDR3 length is 20 residues. Germline V CDR1 and CDR2: LGHNA, YSLEER. The same sample was also studied in work on human thymus T cells. That study reports: Infants served as donors; they were healthy and Finnish and were having corrective surgery for congenital heart defects. Related studies found that unrelated individuals share highly overlapping thymic repertoires.

Source material: thymocytes. The receptor was isolated from a boy in the first two years of life with a congenital heart defect. The chain has TRBV4-3 and TRBJ2-2; 9 positions agree with TRBD1. The CDR3 here is CASSQGVGKQGALYTGELFF. As DNA, the CDR3 is TGCGCCAGCAGCCAAGGCGTGGGGAAACAGGGGGCGCTGTATACCGGGGAGCTGTTTTTT.